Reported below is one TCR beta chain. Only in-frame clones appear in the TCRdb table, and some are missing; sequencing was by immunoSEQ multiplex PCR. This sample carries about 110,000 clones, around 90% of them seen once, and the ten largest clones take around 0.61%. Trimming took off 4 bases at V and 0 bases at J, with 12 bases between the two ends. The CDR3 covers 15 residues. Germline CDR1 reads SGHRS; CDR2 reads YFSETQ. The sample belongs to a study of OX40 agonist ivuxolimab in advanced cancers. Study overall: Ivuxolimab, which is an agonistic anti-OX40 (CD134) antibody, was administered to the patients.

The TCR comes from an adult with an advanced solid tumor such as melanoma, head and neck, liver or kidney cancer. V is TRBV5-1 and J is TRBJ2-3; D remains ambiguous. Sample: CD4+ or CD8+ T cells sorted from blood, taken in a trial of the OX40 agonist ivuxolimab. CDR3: CASSLSAASTDTQYF. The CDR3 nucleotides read TGCGCCAGCAGCCTCTCCGCGGCGAGCACAGATACGCAGTATTTT.